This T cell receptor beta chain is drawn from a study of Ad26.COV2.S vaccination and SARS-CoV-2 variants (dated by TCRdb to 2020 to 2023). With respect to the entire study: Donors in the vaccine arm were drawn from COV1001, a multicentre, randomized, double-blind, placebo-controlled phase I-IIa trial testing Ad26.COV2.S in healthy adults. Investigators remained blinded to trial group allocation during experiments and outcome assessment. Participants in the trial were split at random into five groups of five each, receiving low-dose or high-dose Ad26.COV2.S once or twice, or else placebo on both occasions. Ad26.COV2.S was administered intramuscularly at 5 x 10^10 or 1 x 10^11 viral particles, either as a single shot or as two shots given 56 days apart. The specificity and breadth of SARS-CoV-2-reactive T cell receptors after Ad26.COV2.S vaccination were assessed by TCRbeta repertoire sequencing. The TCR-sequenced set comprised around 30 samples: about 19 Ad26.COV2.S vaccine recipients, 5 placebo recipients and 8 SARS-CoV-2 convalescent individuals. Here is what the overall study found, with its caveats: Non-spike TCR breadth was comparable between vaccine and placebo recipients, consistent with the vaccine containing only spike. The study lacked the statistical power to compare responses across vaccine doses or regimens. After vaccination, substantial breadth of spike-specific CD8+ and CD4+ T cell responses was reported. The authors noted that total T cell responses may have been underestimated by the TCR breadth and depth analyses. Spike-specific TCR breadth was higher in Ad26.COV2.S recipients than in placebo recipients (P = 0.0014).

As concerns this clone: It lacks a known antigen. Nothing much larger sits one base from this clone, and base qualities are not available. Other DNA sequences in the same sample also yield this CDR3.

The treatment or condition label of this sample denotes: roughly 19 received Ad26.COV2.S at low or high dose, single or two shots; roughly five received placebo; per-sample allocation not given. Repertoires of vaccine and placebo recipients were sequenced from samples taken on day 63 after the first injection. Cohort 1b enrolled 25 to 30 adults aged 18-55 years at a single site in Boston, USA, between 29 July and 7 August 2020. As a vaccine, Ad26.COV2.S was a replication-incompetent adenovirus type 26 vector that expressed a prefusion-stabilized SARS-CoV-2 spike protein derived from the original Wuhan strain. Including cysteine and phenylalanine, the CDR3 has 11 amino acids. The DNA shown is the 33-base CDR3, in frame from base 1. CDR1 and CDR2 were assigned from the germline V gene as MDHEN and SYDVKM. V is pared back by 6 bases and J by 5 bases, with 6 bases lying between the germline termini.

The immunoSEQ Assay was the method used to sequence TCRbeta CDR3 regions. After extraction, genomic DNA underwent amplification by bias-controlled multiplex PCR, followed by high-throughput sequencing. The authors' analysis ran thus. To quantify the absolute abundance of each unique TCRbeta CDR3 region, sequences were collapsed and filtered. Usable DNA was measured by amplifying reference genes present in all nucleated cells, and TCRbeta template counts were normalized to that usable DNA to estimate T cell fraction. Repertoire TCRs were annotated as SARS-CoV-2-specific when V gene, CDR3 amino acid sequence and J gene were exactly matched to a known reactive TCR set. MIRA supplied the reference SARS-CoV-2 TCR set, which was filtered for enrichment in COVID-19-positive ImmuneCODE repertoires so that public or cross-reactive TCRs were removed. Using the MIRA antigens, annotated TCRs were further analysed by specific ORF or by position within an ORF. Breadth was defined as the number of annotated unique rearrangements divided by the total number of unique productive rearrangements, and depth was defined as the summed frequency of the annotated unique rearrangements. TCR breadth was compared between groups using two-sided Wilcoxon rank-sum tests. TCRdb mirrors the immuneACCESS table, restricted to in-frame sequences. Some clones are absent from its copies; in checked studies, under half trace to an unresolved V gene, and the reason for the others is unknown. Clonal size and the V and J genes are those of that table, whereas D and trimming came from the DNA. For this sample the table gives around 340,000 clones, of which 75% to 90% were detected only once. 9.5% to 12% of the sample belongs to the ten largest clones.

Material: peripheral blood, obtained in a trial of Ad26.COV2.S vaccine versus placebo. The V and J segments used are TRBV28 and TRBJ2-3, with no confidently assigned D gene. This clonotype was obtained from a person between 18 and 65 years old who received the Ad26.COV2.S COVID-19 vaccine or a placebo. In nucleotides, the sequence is TGTGCCAGCAGCCCGAGAGATACGCAGTATTTT. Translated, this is CASSPRDTQYF.